The sequence of this T cell receptor (beta chain) was determined in a study of cytomegalovirus exposure and HLA in healthy donors. General study results and limits: Later analysis suggested most CMV-associated TCR beta chains were HLA-restricted.

Both 60 Vbeta primers and 13 Jbeta primers went into the PCR. Produced via immunoSEQ multiplex PCR; TCRdb's table is partial and in-frame only. Among 150,000 to 200,000 clones listed, roughly 80% were seen once. Germline V gene data show CDR1 as SQVTM and CDR2 as ANQGSEA. This CDR3 region has 15 residues. Trimming at V came to 4 bases and at J to 5 bases, leaving 8 bases not matched to a gene. A word on this clone: Its cognate antigen is unknown.

Sequencing was performed on PBMCs. This chain connects TRBV29-1 to TRBJ2-2; 9 nucleotides line up with TRBD1. This TCR was recovered from a male donor in good health and CMV-seropositive. DNA for the CDR3: TGCAGCGTTGGGCATGGAGGGACAGGGACCGGGGAGCTGTTTTTT. Encoded protein: CSVGHGGTGTGELFF.